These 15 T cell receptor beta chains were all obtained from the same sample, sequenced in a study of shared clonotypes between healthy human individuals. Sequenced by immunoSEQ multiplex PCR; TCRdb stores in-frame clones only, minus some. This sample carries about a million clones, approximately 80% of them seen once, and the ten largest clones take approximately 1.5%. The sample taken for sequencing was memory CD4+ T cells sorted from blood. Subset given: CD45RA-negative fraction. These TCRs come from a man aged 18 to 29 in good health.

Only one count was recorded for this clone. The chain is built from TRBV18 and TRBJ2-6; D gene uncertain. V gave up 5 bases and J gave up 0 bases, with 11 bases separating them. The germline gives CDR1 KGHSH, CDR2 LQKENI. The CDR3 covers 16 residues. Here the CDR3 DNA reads TGTGCCAGCTCAGGGCAGGCCCACTCTGGGGCCAACGTCCTGACTTTC. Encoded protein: CASSGQAHSGANVLTF.

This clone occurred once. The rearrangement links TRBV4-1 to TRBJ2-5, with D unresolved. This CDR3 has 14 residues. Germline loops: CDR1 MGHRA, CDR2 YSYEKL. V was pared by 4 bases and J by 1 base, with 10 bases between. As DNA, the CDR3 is TGCGCCAGCAGCCGTGAAACTACCCAAGAGACCCAGTACTTC. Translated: CASSRETTQETQYF.

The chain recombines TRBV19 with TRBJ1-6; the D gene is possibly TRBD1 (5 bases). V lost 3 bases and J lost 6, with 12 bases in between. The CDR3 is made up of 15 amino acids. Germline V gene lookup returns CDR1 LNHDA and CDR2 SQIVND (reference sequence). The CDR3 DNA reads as TGTGCCAGTAGTATGCAGGGATTAAGTAATTCACCCCTCCACTTT. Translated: CASSMQGLSNSPLHF.

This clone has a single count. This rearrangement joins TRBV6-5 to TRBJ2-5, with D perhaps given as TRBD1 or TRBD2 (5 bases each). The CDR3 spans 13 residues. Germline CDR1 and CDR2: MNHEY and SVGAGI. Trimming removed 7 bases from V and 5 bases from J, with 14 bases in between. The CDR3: CASTPGAPETQYF. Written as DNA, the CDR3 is TGTGCCAGCACCCCCGGGGCGCCGGAGACCCAGTACTTC.

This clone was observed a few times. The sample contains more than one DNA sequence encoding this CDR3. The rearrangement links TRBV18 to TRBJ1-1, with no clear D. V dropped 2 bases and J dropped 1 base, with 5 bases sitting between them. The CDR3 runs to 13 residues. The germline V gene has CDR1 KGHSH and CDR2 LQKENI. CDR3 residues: CASSPGSNTEAFF. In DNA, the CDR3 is TGTGCCAGCTCACCAGGGTCGAACACTGAAGCTTTCTTT.

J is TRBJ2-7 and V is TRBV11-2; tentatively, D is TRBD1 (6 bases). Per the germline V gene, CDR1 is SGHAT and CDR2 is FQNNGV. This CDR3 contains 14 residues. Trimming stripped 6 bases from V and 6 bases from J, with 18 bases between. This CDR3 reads CASRSNQGLGEQYF. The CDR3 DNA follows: TGTGCCAGCAGATCCAACCAGGGGCTCGGCGAGCAGTACTTC.

The CDR3 DNA reads TGTGCCAGCAGTTATTCGACAGGGTATGGCTACACCTTC. It yields the protein CASSYSTGYGYTF. The rearrangement links TRBV6-6 to TRBJ1-2, with TRBD1 matching 7 bases. V was clipped by 3 bases and J by 5 bases; unmatched bases: 3. CDR1 MNHNY and CDR2 SVGAGI come from the germline V gene (reference sequence). The CDR3 is made up of 13 amino acids.

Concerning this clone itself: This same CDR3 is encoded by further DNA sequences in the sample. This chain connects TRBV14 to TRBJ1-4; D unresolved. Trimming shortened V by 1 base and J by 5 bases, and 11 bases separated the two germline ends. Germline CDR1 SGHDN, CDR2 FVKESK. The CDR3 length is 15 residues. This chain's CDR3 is CASSQGLGRNEKLFF. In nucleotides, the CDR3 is TGTGCCAGCAGCCAAGGTCTGGGCCGAAATGAAAAACTGTTTTTT.

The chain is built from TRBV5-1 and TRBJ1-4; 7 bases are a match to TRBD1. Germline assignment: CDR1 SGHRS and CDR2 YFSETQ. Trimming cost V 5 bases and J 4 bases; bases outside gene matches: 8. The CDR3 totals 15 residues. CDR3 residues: CASSSTGTVNEKLFF. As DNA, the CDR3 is TGCGCCAGCAGTTCTACCGGGACAGTTAATGAAAAACTGTTTTTT.

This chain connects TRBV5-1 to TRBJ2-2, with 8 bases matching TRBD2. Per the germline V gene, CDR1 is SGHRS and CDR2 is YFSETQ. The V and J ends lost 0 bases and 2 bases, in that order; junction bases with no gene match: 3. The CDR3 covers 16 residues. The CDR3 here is CASSLGLASNTGELFF. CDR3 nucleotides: TGCGCCAGCAGCTTGGGACTAGCGAGCAACACCGGGGAGCTGTTTTTT.

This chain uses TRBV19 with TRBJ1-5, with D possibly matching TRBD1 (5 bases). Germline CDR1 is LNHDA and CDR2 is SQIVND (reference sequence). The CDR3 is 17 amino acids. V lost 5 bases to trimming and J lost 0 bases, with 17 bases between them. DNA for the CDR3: TGTGCCAGTAGTGGAGGGACGGAAACATATAGCAATCAGCCCCAGCATTTT. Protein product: CASSGGTETYSNQPQHF.

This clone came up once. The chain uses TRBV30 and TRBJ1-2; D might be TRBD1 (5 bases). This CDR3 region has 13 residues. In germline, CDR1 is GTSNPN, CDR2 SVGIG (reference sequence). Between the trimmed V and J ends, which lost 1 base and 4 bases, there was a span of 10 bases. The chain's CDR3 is CAWSGGGTYGYTF. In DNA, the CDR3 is TGTGCCTGGAGTGGGGGCGGGACCTATGGCTACACCTTC. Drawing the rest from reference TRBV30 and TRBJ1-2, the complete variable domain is SQTIHQWPATLVQPVGSPLSLECTVEGTSNPNLYWYRQAAGRGLQLLFYSVGIGQISSEVPQNLSASRPQDRQFILSSKKLLLSDSGFYLCAWSGGGTYGYTFGSGTRLTVV.

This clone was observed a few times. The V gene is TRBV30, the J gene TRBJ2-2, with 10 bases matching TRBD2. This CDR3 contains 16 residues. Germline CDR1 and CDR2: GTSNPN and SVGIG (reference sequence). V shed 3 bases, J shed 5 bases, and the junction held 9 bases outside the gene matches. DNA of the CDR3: TGTGCCTGGAGAAAAGGGACTAGCGTATTGACCGGGGAGCTGTTTTTT. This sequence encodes CAWRKGTSVLTGELFF.

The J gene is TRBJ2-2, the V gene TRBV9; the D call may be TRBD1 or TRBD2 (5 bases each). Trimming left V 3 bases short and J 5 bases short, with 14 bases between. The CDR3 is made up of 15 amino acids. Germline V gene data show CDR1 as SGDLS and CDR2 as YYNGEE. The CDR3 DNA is TGTGCCAGCAGCGGAACCGGGACCGAGACCGGGGAGCTGTTTTTT. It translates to CASSGTGTETGELFF.

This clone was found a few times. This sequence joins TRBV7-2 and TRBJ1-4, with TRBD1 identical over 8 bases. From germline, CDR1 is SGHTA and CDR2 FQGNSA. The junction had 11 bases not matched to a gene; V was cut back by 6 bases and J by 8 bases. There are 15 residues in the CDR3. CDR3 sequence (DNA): TGTGCCAGCAGACGAACTGGGACAGGAGGGGAAAAACTGTTTTTT. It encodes CASRRTGTGGEKLFF.